These 3 T cell receptor beta chains were sequenced from one sample in a study of graft-versus-host responses after intestinal transplantation. The table came from immunoSEQ multiplex PCR; TCRdb's copy has only in-frame clones and leaves some out. The sample lists about 99,000 clones, 85% to 95% seen once, with approximately 0.07% in the top ten. Antigens for these TCRs are unknown. Sequences were derived from unstimulated CD8+ T cells sorted from spleen or lymph node cells, sampled before transplant. The receptors here all came from a human donor who was the organ donor for an intestinal transplant.

V and J are TRBV27 and TRBJ2-3; no reliable D call. Germline V gene sequence: CDR1 MNHEY, CDR2 SMNVEV (reference sequence). This CDR3 comprises 13 residues. V was cut by 6 bases and J by 0 bases, with 7 bases left in between. The CDR3 DNA follows: TGTGCCAGCAGCCCTCTTAGCACAGATACGCAGTATTTT. Translation gives CASSPLSTDTQYF.

Only a few counts were recorded for this clone. The rearrangement uses TRBV4-1 and TRBJ2-1, with D unresolved. The V gene's germline CDR1 is MGHRA and CDR2 YSYEKL. CDR3 length: 13 amino acids. The germline V and J ends were trimmed by 5 bases and 6 bases, with 11 bases remaining between them. The chain's CDR3 is CASSIGTGNEQFF. The DNA of the CDR3 is TGCGCCAGCAGCATTGGTACCGGCAATGAGCAGTTCTTC.

This chain uses TRBV19 with TRBJ1-1, with 7 nucleotides matching TRBD1. Germline V lookup: CDR1 LNHDA, CDR2 SQIVND (reference sequence). The CDR3 runs to 18 residues. J gave up 4 bases and V 2 bases, and 16 bases lay outside the gene matches. Here the CDR3 DNA reads TGTGCCAGTAGTATATGCGGTCAGGGGGGCTTATGTATCACTGAAGCTTTCTTT. This gives the protein CASSICGQGGLCITEAFF. Based on the CDR3 plus reference TRBV19 and TRBJ1-1, the full variable domain is DGGITQSPKYLFRKEGQNVTLSCEQNLNHDAMYWYRQDPGQGLRLIYYSQIVNDFQKGDIAEGYSVSREKKESFPLTVTSAQKNPTAFYLCASSICGQGGLCITEAFFGQGTRLTVV.